This TCR beta chain was recovered during a study of T cells after yellow fever vaccination (dated by TCRdb to between 2018 and 2021). In the study overall: Libraries from fractions with low cell numbers were prepared with the SMART-Seq v4 Ultra Low Input RNA kit. To follow T-cell clones before and after both primary and booster YFV17D yellow fever vaccination, bulk TCR alpha and beta repertoires underwent longitudinal sequencing. Two healthy male donors, one aged 18 to 30 and one aged 30 to 40 years, made up the cohort. Blood samples were taken at several timepoints before and after primary and secondary immunization, and bulk PBMC replicates and cell subsets were isolated. The research as a whole found: The secondary T-cell response was weaker than the primary response but faster, peaking on day 5 instead of day 15. The study included only a couple of donors, which limits how far the findings can be generalized. Most clones expanded after primary vaccination (almost 97% of CD4 and around 88% of CD8) were re-detected after the booster, suggesting that broad memory maintenance occurred. Computational filtering was needed because FACS-sorted repertoires could contain abundant contaminating clonotypes from the bulk population. A small share of clonotypes occurred in both CD4 and CD8 compartments, likely arising from convergent recombination.

The instrument was an Illumina NovaSeq 6000. TCR cDNA was synthesized by 5'RACE template switching, through which a universal primer site and unique molecular identifiers were introduced. Priming for cDNA synthesis came from both the TCR alpha and TCR beta constant segments. Two PCR steps were used to amplify libraries, with sample barcodes and sequencing adapters being added in the second step. Libraries were sequenced on Illumina HiSeq 2500 (2x100 bp) or NovaSeq (2x150 bp). As for the original processing: Demultiplexing of reads and collapsing into UMI consensus sequences were performed with MIGEC, and V(D)J alignment was carried out with MiXCR. Vaccine-responding clonotypes were identified with edgeR using replicate PBMC samples, with FDR below 0.01 and a log2 fold change above 5 up to day 15 being required. Bulk clonotypes were assigned CD4 or CD8 identity according to which sequenced CD4 or CD8 repertoire held them at higher abundance. The public reads were quality trimmed at Q25 with fastp and then assembled into clones with MiXCR by TCRdb, keeping productive beta chains. Rows merge per CDR3 protein into single entries with the most common DNA and genes. The V and J calls reflect TCRdb's pipeline rather than the authors' work. Here the sample has about 260,000 distinct CDR3 sequences; about 3.5% occur a single time. Approximately 18% of the sample is held by the ten biggest clonotypes.

The CDR3, cysteine through phenylalanine, is 13 amino acids long. Only the CDR3 part of the read is kept: 39 bases, read in frame from the first base. Trimming at the junction amounts to 5 bases on V and 5 bases on J, and the germline ends lie 12 bases apart. Looking up the germline V gene (reference sequence) yields CDR1 LGHDT and CDR2 YNNKEL. What the treatment or condition label conveys for this sample: live attenuated yellow fever vaccine strain. Two biological replicates of bulk PBMCs were collected at each blood-draw timepoint. A standard Ficoll-Paque protocol was used to isolate PBMCs from peripheral blood. TriZol was used to extract RNA from bulk PBMCs, from CD4 and CD8 fractions, and from dextramer-positive and dextramer-negative fractions. This clonotype occurred many times. The clone's antigen remains unknown. No per-base quality is available; no much larger clone lies one base away.

Source: PBMCs, taken 15 days after the yellow fever booster vaccination. This sequence uses TRBV3-1 and TRBJ2-5, with TRBD1 tentatively as D gene (6 bases match). The receptor comes from a man aged 18 to 35 who received the YFV17D yellow fever vaccine. The encoded CDR3 is CASSTLGAETQYF. The DNA is TGTGCCAGCAGCACACTGGGGGCGGAGACCCAGTACTTC.